This T cell receptor beta chain was profiled in a study of blood T cell repertoires in COVID-19. Study details: COVID-19 samples collected from the United States, Italy and Spain covered acute and convalescent phases. Nucleic acid was either cDNA or gDNA, and it came from T cells, B-cell-depleted T cells, or PBMCs.

V lost 2 bases and J lost 4; bases outside the gene matches: 5. In germline, CDR1 is SGHRS, CDR2 YFSETQ. This CDR3 contains 14 residues. Original processing methods: Amplifying reference gene primers gave estimates of nucleated cell counts. The assay was immunoSEQ multiplex PCR, and TCRdb's table has in-frame clones only and misses some. Clonal size and the V and J genes are those of that table, whereas D and trimming came from the DNA. The profile shows over 95,000 clones, more than 80% of them singletons. This clone was recorded only once. Sequencing was performed on peripheral blood. This chain uses TRBV5-1 with TRBJ1-1, with 7 positions matching TRBD1. The TCR originated in a woman in her fifties or sixties with acute or convalescent COVID-19. CDR3 DNA: TGCGCCAGCAGCTTACAGGGGCAGGGCACTGAAGCTTTCTTT. It is translated as CASSLQGQGTEAFF.